These T cell receptor beta chains were read from a single sample in a study of beta chain features in type 1 diabetes. Clones were sequenced by immunoSEQ multiplex PCR, and TCRdb holds only the in-frame ones, with some missing. This table holds hundreds of thousands of clones, 10% to 15% found once. Sequences were obtained from naive CD4+ T cells from blood. Receptor source: a man aged 18 to 29 with type 1 diabetes. The CDR3 runs from the conserved cysteine through the conserved F or W.

CAIGGGQTSLLEQYF	TRBV10-3	15
CASTEGEGSYEQYF	TRBV7-9	14
CASSFFTFASTDTQYF	TRBV7-9	16
CASSPRQGGPSYEQYF	TRBV5-1	16
CASSPSDYGYTF	TRBV19	12
CATGGSYNSPLHF	TRBV28	13
CASSLEGAGYEQYF	TRBV5-6	14
CASSPPGSTGELFF	TRBV18	14
CASSQTPLEQYF	TRBV25-1	12
CASSVTGVSYEQYF	TRBV5-1	14
CASSLEQATSHPQHF	TRBV7-2	15
CATSRDRIDRNTEAFF	TRBV15	16
CASSLRTSTTDTQYF	TRBV7-8	15
CASSLRQDNYGYTF	TRBV7-9	14
CASSLDFRQPSSGYTF	TRBV5-6	16
CSVVRRPSPSPLHF	TRBV29-1	14
CASSLSTNTEAFF	TRBV28	13
CASSPTTSSYEQYF	TRBV9	14
CASSNSGGATDTQYF	TRBV9	15
CAWGQGWSQPQHF	TRBV30	13
CSVAGDWGGYTF	TRBV29-1	12
CASSLVQTTNEKLFF	TRBV7-9	15
CSQRTDYQAFF	TRBV29-1	11
CAGQTGERSPLHF	TRBV30	13
CASSPCLPGQGPPYEQYF	TRBV23-1	18
CSVEGTGGGRQETQYF	TRBV29-1	16
CSVGPGGYEQYF	TRBV29-1	12
CASSLEAGGGTDTQYF	TRBV7-9	16
CASSVVGGSNYGYTF	TRBV9	15
CASSLQKNTEAFF	TRBV7-3	13
CATGGNSPLHF	TRBV6-5	11
CASSLLDGGEYF	TRBV5-4	12
CASSMGSWGGNEQFF	TRBV5-5	15
CASTLRGEILRTGELFF	TRBV7-9	17
CASSPEAGNGYTF	TRBV5-1	13
CASSQDGRISNQPQHF	TRBV4-1	16
CASSPSEGSTEAFF	TRBV18	14
CASSQDPGQLISYEQYF	TRBV4-1	17
CASRDTGDHEQYF	TRBV25-1	13
CASSPSGPSYNEQFF	TRBV28	15
CASSGASVNEQFF	TRBV7-2	13